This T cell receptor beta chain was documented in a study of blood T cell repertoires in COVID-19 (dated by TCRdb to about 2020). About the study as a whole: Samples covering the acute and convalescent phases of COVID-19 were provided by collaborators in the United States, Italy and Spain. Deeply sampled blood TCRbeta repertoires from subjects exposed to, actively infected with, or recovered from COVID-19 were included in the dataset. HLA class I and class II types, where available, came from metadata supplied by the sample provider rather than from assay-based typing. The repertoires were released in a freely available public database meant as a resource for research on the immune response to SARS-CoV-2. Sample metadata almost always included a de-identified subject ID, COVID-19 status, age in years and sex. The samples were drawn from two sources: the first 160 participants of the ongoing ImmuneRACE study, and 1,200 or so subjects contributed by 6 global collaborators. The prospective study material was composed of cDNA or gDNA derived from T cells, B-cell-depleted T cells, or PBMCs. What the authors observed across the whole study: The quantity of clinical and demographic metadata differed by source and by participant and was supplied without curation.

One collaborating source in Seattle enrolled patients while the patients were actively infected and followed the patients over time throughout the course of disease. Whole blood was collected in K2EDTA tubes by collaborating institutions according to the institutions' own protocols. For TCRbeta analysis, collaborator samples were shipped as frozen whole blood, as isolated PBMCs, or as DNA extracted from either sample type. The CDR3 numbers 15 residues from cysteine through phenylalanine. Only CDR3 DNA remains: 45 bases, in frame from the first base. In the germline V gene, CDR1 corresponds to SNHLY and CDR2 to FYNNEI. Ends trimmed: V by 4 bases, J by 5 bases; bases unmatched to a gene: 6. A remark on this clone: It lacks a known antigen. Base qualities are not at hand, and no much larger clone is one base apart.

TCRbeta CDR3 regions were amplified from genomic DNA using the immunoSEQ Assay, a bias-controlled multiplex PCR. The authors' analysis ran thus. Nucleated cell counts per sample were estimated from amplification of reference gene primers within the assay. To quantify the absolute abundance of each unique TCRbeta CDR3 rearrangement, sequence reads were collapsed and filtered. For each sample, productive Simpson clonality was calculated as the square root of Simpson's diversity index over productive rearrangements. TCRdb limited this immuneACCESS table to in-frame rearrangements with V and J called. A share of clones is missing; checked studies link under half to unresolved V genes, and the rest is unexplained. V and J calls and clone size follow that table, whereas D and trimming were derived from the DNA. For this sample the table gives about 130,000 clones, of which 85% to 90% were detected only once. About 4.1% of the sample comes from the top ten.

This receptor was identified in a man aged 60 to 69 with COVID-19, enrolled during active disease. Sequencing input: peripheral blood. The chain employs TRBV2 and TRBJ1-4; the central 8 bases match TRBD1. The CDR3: CASSGQGRRNEKLFF. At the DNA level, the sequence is TGTGCCAGCAGTGGACAGGGGAGGAGGAATGAAAAACTGTTTTTT.